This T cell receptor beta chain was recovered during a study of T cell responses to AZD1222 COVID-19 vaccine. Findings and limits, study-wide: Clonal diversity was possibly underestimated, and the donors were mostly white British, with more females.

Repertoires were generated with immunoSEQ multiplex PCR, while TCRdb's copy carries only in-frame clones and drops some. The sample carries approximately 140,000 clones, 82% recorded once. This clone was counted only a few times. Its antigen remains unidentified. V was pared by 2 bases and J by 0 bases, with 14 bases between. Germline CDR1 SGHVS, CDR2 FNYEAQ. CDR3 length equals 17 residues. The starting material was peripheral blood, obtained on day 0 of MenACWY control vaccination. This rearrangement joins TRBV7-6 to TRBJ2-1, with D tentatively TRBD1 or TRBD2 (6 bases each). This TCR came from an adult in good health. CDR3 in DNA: TGTGCCAGCAGCTTACTATCGGGGGCGGGCTCCTACAATGAGCAGTTCTTC. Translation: CASSLLSGAGSYNEQFF.